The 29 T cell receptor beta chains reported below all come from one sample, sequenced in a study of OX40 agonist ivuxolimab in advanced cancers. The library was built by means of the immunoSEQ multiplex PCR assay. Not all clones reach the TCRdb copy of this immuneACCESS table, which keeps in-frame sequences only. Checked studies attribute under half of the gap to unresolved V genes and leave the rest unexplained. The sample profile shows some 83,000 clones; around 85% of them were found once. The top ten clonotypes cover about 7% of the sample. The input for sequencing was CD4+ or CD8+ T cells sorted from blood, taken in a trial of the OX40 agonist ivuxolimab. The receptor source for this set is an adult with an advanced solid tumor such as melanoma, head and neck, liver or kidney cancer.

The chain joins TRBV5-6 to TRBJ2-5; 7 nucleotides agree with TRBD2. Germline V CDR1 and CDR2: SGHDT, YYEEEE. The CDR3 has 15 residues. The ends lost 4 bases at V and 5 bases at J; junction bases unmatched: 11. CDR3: CASSLPFGGRETQYF. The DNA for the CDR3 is TGTGCCAGCAGCCTCCCCTTCGGGGGGAGGGAGACCCAGTACTTC.

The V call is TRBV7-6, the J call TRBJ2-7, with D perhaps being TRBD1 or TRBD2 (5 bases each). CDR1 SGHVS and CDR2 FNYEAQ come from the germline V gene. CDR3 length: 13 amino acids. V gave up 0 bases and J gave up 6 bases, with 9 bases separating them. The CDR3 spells CASSLAEGTEQYF. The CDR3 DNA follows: TGTGCCAGCAGCTTAGCGGAAGGGACCGAGCAGTACTTC.

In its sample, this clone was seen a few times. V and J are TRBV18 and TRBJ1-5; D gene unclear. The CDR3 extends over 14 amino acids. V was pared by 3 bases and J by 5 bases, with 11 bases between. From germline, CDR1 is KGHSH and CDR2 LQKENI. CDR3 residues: CASSPGAVDQPQHF. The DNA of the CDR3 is TGTGCCAGCTCACCGGGAGCAGTAGATCAGCCCCAGCATTTT.

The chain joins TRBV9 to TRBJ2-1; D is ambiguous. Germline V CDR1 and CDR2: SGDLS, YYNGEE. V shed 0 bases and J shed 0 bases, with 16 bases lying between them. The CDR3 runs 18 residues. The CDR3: CASSVGLGGSYSYNEQFF. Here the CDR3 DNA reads TGTGCCAGCAGCGTAGGACTCGGCGGTTCTTACTCCTACAATGAGCAGTTCTTC.

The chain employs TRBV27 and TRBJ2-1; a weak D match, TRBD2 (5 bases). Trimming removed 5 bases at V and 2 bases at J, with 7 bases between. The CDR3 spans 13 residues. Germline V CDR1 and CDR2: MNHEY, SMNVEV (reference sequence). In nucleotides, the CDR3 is TGTGCCAGCAGTGTTAGCGCCTACAATGAGCAGTTCTTC. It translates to CASSVSAYNEQFF.

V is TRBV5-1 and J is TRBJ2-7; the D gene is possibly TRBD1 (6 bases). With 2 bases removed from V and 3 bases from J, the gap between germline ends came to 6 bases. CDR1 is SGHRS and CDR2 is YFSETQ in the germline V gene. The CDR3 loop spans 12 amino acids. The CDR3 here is CASSLGGYEQYF. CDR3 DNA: TGCGCCAGCAGCTTAGGGGGCTACGAGCAGTACTTC.

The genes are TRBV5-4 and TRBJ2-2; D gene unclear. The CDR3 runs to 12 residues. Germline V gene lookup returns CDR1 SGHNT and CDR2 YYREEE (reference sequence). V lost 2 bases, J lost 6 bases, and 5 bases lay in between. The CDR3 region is CASSLPAGELFF. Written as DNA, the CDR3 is TGTGCCAGCAGCTTACCAGCCGGGGAGCTGTTTTTT.

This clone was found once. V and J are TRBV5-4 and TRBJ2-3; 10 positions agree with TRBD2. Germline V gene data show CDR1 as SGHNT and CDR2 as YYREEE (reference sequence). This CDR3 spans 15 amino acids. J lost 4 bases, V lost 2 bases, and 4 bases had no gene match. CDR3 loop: CASSFSGGAADTQYF. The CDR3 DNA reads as TGTGCCAGCAGCTTCAGCGGGGGGGCCGCAGATACGCAGTATTTT.

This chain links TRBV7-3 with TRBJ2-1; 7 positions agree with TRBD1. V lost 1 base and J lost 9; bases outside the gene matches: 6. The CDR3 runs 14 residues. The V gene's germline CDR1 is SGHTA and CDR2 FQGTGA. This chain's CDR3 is CASSLKRDRGEQFF. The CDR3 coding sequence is TGTGCCAGCAGCTTAAAGAGGGACAGAGGTGAGCAGTTCTTC.

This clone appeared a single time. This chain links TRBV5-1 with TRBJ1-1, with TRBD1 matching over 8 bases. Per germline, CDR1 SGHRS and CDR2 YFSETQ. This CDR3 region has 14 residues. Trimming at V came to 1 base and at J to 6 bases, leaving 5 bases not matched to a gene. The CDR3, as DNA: TGCGCCAGCAGCTTGCCCGACAGGGGTGCTGAAGCTTTCTTT. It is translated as CASSLPDRGAEAFF.

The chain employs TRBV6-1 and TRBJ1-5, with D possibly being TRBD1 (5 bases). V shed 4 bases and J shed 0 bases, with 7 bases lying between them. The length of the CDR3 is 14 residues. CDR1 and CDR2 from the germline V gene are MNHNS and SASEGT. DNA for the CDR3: TGTGCCAGCAGTGGACAGTTTAGCAATCAGCCCCAGCATTTT. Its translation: CASSGQFSNQPQHF.

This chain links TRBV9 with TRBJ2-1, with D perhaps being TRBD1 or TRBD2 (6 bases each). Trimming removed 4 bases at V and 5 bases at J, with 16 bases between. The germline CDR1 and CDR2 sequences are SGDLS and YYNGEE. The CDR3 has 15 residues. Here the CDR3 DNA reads TGTGCCAGCAGCCAAGGGGGGTTGGCGAACAATGAGCAGTTCTTC. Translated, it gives CASSQGGLANNEQFF.

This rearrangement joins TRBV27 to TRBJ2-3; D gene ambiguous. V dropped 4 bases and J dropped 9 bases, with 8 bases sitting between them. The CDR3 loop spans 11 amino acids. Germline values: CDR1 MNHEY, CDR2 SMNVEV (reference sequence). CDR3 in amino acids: CASSSGRTQYF. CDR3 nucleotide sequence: TGTGCCAGCAGTTCCGGGCGGACGCAGTATTTT.

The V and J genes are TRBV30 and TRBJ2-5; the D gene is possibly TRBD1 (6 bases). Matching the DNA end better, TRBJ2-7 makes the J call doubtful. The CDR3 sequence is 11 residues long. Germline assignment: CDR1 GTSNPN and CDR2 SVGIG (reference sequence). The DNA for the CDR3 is TGTGCCTGGAGGACAGGCTTCGAGCAGTACTTC. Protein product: CAWRTGFEQYF.

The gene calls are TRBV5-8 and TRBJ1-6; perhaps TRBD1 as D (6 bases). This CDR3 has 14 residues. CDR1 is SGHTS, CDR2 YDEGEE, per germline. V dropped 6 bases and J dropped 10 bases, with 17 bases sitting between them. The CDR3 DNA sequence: TGTGCCAGCACCGAGGACAGTTACAGGTCACCCCTCCACTTT. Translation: CASTEDSYRSPLHF.

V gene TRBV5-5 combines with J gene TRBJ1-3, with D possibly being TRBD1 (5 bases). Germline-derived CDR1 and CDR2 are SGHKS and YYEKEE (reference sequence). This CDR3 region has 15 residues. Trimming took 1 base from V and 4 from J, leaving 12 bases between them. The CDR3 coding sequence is TGTGCCAGCAGCTTGTCGGCAGGGCTCGGAAACACCATATATTTT. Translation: CASSLSAGLGNTIYF.

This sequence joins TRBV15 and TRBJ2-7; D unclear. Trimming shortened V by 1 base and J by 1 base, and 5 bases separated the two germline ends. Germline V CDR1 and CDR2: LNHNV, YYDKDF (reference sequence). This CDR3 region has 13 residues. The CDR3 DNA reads TGTGCCACCAGCAGAGGAAATTCCTACGAGCAGTACTTC. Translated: CATSRGNSYEQYF.

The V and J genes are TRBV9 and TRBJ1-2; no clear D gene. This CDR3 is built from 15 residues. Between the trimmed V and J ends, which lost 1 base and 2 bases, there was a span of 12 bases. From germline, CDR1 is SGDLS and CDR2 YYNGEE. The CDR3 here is CASSVRTSTNYGYTF. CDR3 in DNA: TGTGCCAGCAGCGTAAGAACCAGCACCAACTATGGCTACACCTTC.

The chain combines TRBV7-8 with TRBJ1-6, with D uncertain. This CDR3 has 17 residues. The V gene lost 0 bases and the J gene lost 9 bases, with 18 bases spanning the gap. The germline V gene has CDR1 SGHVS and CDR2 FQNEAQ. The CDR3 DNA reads TGTGCCAGCAGCTTAGCACCACGAGGCCGAGGAGCTTCACCCCTCCACTTT. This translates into CASSLAPRGRGASPLHF.

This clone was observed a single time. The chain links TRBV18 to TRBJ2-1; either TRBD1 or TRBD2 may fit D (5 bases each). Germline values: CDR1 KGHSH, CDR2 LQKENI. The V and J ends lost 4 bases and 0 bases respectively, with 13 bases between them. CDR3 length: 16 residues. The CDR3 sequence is CASSLGTSSSYNEQFF. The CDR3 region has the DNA TGTGCCAGCTCACTCGGGACGTCGAGCTCCTACAATGAGCAGTTCTTC.

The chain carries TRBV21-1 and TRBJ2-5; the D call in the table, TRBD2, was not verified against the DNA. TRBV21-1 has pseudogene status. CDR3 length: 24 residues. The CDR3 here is CASSKALRQREATSGSTTRETQYF. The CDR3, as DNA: TGTGCCAGCAGCAAAGCGCTCCGACAGAGAGAAGCGACTAGCGGGAGCACTACTCGAGAGACCCAGTACTTC.

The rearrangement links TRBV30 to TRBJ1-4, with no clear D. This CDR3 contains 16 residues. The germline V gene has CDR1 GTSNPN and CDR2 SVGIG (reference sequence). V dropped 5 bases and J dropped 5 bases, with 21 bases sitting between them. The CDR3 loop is CAWVPLSGKGNEKLFF. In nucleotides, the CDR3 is TGTGCCTGGGTCCCTTTAAGCGGAAAAGGGAATGAAAAACTGTTTTTT.

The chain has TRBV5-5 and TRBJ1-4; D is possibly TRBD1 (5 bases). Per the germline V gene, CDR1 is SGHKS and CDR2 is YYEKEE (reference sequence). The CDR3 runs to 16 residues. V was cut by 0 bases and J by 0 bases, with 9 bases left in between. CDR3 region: CASSLAGQPTNEKLFF. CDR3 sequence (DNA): TGTGCCAGCAGCTTGGCAGGGCAGCCAACTAATGAAAAACTGTTTTTT.

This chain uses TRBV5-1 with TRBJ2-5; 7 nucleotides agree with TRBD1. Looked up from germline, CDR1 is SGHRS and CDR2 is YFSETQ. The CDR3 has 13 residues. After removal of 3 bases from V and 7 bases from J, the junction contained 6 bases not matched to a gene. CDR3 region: CASSWDSQGTQYF. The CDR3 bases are TGCGCCAGCAGCTGGGACAGCCAGGGGACCCAGTACTTC. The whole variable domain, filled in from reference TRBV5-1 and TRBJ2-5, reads KAGVTQTPRYLIKTRGQQVTLSCSPISGHRSVSWYQQTPGQGLQFLFEYFSETQRNKGNFPGRFSGRQFSNSRSEMNVSTLELGDSALYLCASSWDSQGTQYFGPGTRLLVL.

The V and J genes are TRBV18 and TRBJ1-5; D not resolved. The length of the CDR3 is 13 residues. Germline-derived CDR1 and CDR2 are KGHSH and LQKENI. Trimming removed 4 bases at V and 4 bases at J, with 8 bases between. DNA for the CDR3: TGTGCCAGCTCACTCTACCAAAATCAGCCCCAGCATTTT. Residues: CASSLYQNQPQHF.

CDR3 nucleotides: TGTGCCTGGAGTGTATCGGGGGGTTCCTACGAGCAGTACTTC. Its protein product is CAWSVSGGSYEQYF. The chain combines TRBV30 with TRBJ2-5, with 7 nucleotides matching TRBD2. The tail of the sequence fits TRBJ2-7 better, so the J call may be wrong. Per germline, CDR1 GTSNPN and CDR2 SVGIG (reference sequence). This CDR3 is 14 amino acids long.

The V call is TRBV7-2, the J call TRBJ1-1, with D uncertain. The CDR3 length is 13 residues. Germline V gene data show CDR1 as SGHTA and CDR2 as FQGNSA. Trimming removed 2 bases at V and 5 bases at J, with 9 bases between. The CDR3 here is CASSLRQPTEAFF. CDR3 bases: TGTGCCAGCAGCTTACGACAACCTACTGAAGCTTTCTTT.

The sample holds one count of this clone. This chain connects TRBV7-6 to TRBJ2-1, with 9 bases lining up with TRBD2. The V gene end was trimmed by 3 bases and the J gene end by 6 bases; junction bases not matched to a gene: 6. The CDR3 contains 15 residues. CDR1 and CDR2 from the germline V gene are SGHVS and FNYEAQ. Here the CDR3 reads CASSLRGGRSNEQFF. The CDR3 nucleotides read TGTGCCAGCAGCTTGCGGGGGGGCCGGAGCAATGAGCAGTTCTTC.

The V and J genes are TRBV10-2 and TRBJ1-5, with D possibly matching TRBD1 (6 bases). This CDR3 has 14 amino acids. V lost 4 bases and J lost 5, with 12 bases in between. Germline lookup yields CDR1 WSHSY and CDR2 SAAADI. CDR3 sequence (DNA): TGCGCCAGCAGTGGGTTGGCAGGGGATCAGCCCCAGCATTTT. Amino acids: CASSGLAGDQPQHF.